This paragraph reports one T cell receptor beta chain. Its antigen is currently unknown. Germline V gene sequence: CDR1 DFQATT, CDR2 SNEGSKA (reference sequence). This CDR3 is built from 13 residues. Trimming removed 6 bases at V and 4 bases at J, with 15 bases between. The data stem from a study of blood T cells in healthy people across ages. Study outcomes and limitations: Bulk PBMC profiling left naive and antigen-experienced comparisons inconclusive.

A second PCR, run for about 6 to 11 cycles, used a sample-barcoded 5' primer plus a J-beta primer mix. Via MiXCR, TCRdb re-called the 5' RACE reads, giving one row per CDR3 protein. Of hundreds of thousands of distinct CDR3 sequences detected, about 53% appear once; the ten largest clones hold over 35%. This clonotype originated in a man aged 55 to 69 in good health. The sample taken for sequencing was blood. J is TRBJ1-2 and V is TRBV20-1; tentatively, D is TRBD1 (5 bases). The CDR3 protein is CSALRQPLYGYTF. CDR3 nucleotide sequence: TGCAGTGCGCTTAGACAGCCCCTCTATGGCTACACCTTC.